The clone carrying this T cell receptor beta chain was counted ten times or more. What it recognizes is unknown. RNA transcripts provided the source from which TCR beta CDR3 regions were amplified. First-round RT-PCR of the TCR CDR3 relied on the HTBI primer set. Using its own MiXCR run on the multiplex PCR reads, TCRdb lists one record per CDR3 protein. The profile shows about half a million distinct CDR3 sequences, approximately 22% of them singletons. These data are taken from a study of T cells in Graves' hyperthyroidism and ophthalmopathy. Study overall: Upon initial diagnosis and before any treatment, peripheral blood was collected. Study-level points and caveats: Ophthalmopathy was model-predicted a median about 6.7 months pre-onset. Classification by a 13 V-J model distinguished ophthalmopathy from stable hyperthyroidism.

The CDR3 sequence is 15 residues long. CDR1 is SGHTA, CDR2 FQGNSA, per germline. V gave up 1 base and J gave up 3 bases, with 13 bases separating them. V gene TRBV7-2 combines with J gene TRBJ2-7; unclear D gene. Material: blood. The receptor comes from a woman aged 70-85 years with Graves' ophthalmopathy. CDR3 region: CASSLGTSAVYEQYF. For the CDR3, the DNA is TGTGCCAGCAGCTTAGGAACCTCGGCTGTCTACGAGCAGTACTTC.